Shown below are 23 T cell receptor beta chains from a single sample sequenced in a study of blood T cell repertoires in COVID-19. Sequencing used immunoSEQ multiplex PCR; TCRdb keeps in-frame clones, though not all of them. The sample contains 210,000 or so clones, 81% of which appear only once. The material sequenced was PBMCs or T cells enriched from blood (not recorded which). The source of these receptors is a woman in her forties or fifties with acute COVID-19.

This rearrangement joins TRBV27 to TRBJ2-7; 7 bases are shared with TRBD2. This CDR3 is 15 amino acids long. Germline V CDR1 and CDR2: MNHEY, SMNVEV (reference sequence). V was pared by 5 bases and J by 4 bases, with 11 bases of the junction left unmatched. CDR3 sequence reads: CASSKTGGMSYEQYF. In nucleotides, the CDR3 is TGTGCCAGCAGTAAGACGGGGGGTATGTCATACGAGCAGTACTTC.

The chain is built from TRBV4-2 and TRBJ1-2, with 11 bases that match TRBD1. J gave up 6 bases and V 0 bases, and 6 bases lay outside the gene matches. CDR1 LGHNA and CDR2 YNFKEQ come from the germline V gene. This CDR3 contains 16 residues. This CDR3 is CASSQETRTGGDGYTF. The CDR3 nucleotides read TGTGCCAGCAGCCAAGAGACTAGGACAGGGGGCGATGGCTACACCTTC.

The chain uses TRBV21-1 and TRBJ2-4; the listed D gene, TRBD1, was not tested against the DNA. TRBV21-1 is reported as a pseudogene. This CDR3 spans 19 amino acids. The chain's CDR3 is CASSDSTGGEVRSRNIQYF. The CDR3 coding sequence is TGTGCCAGCAGCGATTCGACAGGGGGCGAGGTGAGAAGCCGAAACATTCAGTACTTC.

The J gene is TRBJ1-2, the V gene TRBV6-5; the match to TRBD1 covers 9 bases. From germline, CDR1 is MNHEY and CDR2 SVGAGI. J lost 8 bases, V lost 5 bases, and 6 bases had no gene match. This CDR3 comprises 13 residues. DNA for the CDR3: TGTGCCAGCAGTCGGACAGGGGCGCTCGGCTACACCTTC. Translated, it gives CASSRTGALGYTF.

The table lists this clone with a few counts. The J gene is TRBJ1-6, the V gene TRBV2; 8 bases are a match to TRBD1. Unmatched junction bases numbered 6, after V lost 5 bases and J lost 0 bases. CDR3 length equals 17 residues. In germline, CDR1 is SNHLY, CDR2 FYNNEI. The CDR3 here is CASSLDRGSSYNSPLHF. The CDR3 bases are TGTGCCAGCAGTCTAGACAGGGGCAGCTCCTATAATTCACCCCTCCACTTT.

This chain uses TRBV3-1 (or the pseudogene TRBV3-2) with TRBJ1-2; D not resolved. CDR3 length equals 17 residues. The ends were cut back, 0 bases at V and 8 bases at J, with 22 bases in the middle. Germline CDR1 LGHDT, CDR2 YNNKEL (reference sequence). CDR3: CASSQDRGPAPFGGYTF. The DNA for the CDR3 is TGTGCCAGCAGCCAAGACCGAGGGCCGGCCCCCTTTGGAGGCTACACCTTC.

The chain uses TRBV27 and TRBJ2-3; 9 bases align to TRBD1. With V trimmed by 8 bases and J by 4 bases, 10 bases remained unmatched. The CDR3 is 15 residues long. In germline, CDR1 is MNHEY, CDR2 SMNVEV (reference sequence). The DNA of the CDR3 is TGTGCCAGCTTATGCCGGGACAGGGTTTCAGATACGCAGTATTTT. Residues: CASLCRDRVSDTQYF.

This chain uses TRBV29-1 with TRBJ2-2; 10 positions agree with TRBD1. V lost 7 bases and J lost 0; bases outside the gene matches: 8. This CDR3 is 16 amino acids long. Looked up from germline, CDR1 is SQVTM and CDR2 is ANQGSEA. The CDR3 spells CSAGTGDFPNTGELFF. The CDR3 DNA reads as TGCAGCGCCGGGACAGGGGATTTCCCGAACACCGGGGAGCTGTTTTTT.

The chain is built from TRBV27 and TRBJ2-7, with 12 bases that match TRBD1. Germline V CDR1 and CDR2: MNHEY, SMNVEV (reference sequence). This CDR3 has 15 amino acids. J gave up 7 bases and V 6 bases, and 10 bases lay outside the gene matches. CDR3 bases: TGTGCCAGCAGGGGTGGGGGACAGGGGGCTGGGGAGCAGTACTTC. Amino acid sequence: CASRGGGQGAGEQYF.

The chain combines TRBV13 with TRBJ1-3; D is perhaps TRBD1 (6 bases). CDR3 size: 16 residues. Trimming removed 5 bases from V and 0 bases from J, with 14 bases in between. CDR1 is PRHDT, CDR2 FYEKMQ, per germline (reference sequence). The CDR3 reads CASSLQGTSSGNTIYF. The CDR3 DNA follows: TGTGCCAGCAGCCTACAGGGAACTAGCTCTGGAAACACCATATATTTT.

This clone occurred once. J is TRBJ1-6 and V is TRBV11-3; 9 nucleotides match TRBD1. The CDR3 length is 14 residues. J gave up 11 bases and V 5 bases, and 7 bases lay outside the gene matches. CDR1 is SGHNT, CDR2 YENEEA, per germline. The DNA for the CDR3 is TGTGCCAGCAGCCAGCGGGACAGGGCACCACCCCTCCACTTT. Translated, it gives CASSQRDRAPPLHF.

The chain joins TRBV18 to TRBJ1-4; D not certain. Per the germline V gene, CDR1 is KGHSH and CDR2 is LQKENI. The CDR3 covers 15 residues. V lost 3 bases and J lost 4, with 12 bases in between. The CDR3 DNA reads as TGTGCCAGCTCACCCGGGAGGCAGCGTAATGAAAAACTGTTTTTT. The encoded protein is CASSPGRQRNEKLFF.

The rearrangement uses TRBV7-9 and TRBJ1-2; TRBD1 is a possible D gene (6 bases). Looked up from germline, CDR1 is SEHNR and CDR2 is FQNEAQ (reference sequence). The CDR3 extends over 16 amino acids. V lost 5 bases and J lost 0, with 16 bases in between. The CDR3 DNA follows: TGTGCCAGCAGCAGAAATACAGGGTCGGCTAACTATGGCTACACCTTC. Protein product: CASSRNTGSANYGYTF. Full variable domain (remainder filled in from reference TRBV7-9 and TRBJ1-2): DTGVSQNPRHKITKRGQNVTFRCDPISEHNRLYWYRQTLGQGPEFLTYFQNEAQLEKSRLLSDRFSAERPKGSFSTLEIQRTEQGDSAMYLCASSRNTGSANYGYTFGSGTRLTVV.

This chain joins TRBV28 and TRBJ2-7; tentatively, D is TRBD2 (6 bases). CDR1 is MDHEN, CDR2 SYDVKM, per germline. The CDR3 runs to 15 residues. V was pared by 4 bases and J by 1 base, with 14 bases between. The CDR3, as DNA: TGTGCCAGCAGTTCGTTCTCCCGGGGGTCCTACGAGCAGTACTTC. This encodes CASSSFSRGSYEQYF.

The chain employs TRBV7-2 and TRBJ2-2, with 7 bases that match TRBD2. V lost 3 bases and J lost 4; bases outside the gene matches: 2. Germline-derived CDR1 and CDR2 are SGHTA and FQGNSA. The CDR3 is 14 residues long. Written as DNA, the CDR3 is TGTGCCAGCAGCTTCGCGGGAGTCACCGGGGAGCTGTTTTTT. The encoded protein is CASSFAGVTGELFF.

The rearrangement links TRBV7-2 to TRBJ2-1; 9 bases agree with TRBD2. From germline, CDR1 is SGHTA and CDR2 FQGNSA. The CDR3 consists of 15 residues. J lost 4 bases, V lost 1 base, and 2 bases had no gene match. CDR3 bases: TGTGCCAGCAGCTTAGTGCGGGGGGGTTACAATGAGCAGTTCTTC. As protein: CASSLVRGGYNEQFF.

The genes are TRBV5-1 and TRBJ1-3; 9 nucleotides align to TRBD1. This CDR3 region has 15 residues. Germline assignment: CDR1 SGHRS and CDR2 YFSETQ. Germline trimming cut 4 bases from V and 6 bases from J; bases unmatched to any gene: 8. The CDR3 DNA reads as TGCGCCAGCAGCCCACGGACAGGGGTTGAAAACACCATATATTTT. Translated: CASSPRTGVENTIYF. Complete variable domain (other parts from reference TRBV5-1 and TRBJ1-3): KAGVTQTPRYLIKTRGQQVTLSCSPISGHRSVSWYQQTPGQGLQFLFEYFSETQRNKGNFPGRFSGRQFSNSRSEMNVSTLELGDSALYLCASSPRTGVENTIYFGEGSWLTVV.

The chain uses TRBV6-2 or TRBV6-3 and TRBJ2-7; TRBD2 might be the D (5 bases). Germline-derived CDR1 and CDR2 are MNHEY and SVGEGT. The ends were cut back, 6 bases at V and 4 bases at J, with 13 bases in the middle. This CDR3 is built from 13 residues. The CDR3 region has the DNA TGTGCCAGCAGCCCCTCGGAGGCTTACGAGCAGTACTTC. As protein: CASSPSEAYEQYF.

The rearrangement joins TRBV28 to TRBJ1-2; a possible D gene is TRBD1 (6 bases). CDR1 and CDR2 (germline): MDHEN, SYDVKM. The CDR3 sequence is 13 residues long. The V end lost 6 bases, the J end lost 8 bases, and 16 bases lay between the germline ends. CDR3 bases: TGTGCCAGCAGCCTCAACAGGGCTGGCGGCTACACCTTC. Its protein is CASSLNRAGGYTF.

V is TRBV28 and J is TRBJ1-5, with 12 bases matching TRBD1. Losses at the gene ends were 4 bases for V and 7 bases for J; bases not matched to a gene: 8. This CDR3 region has 16 residues. Germline V CDR1 and CDR2: MDHEN, SYDVKM. DNA of the CDR3: TGTGCCAGCAGTTCGCCGGGACAGGGGGCGCGACAGCCCCAGCATTTT. Amino acids: CASSSPGQGARQPQHF.

This clone was seen just once. The chain is built from TRBV28 and TRBJ1-2; 7 bases fit TRBD1. Germline assignment: CDR1 MDHEN and CDR2 SYDVKM. The junction had 7 bases not matched to a gene; V was cut back by 5 bases and J by 7 bases. The CDR3 contains 13 residues. DNA for the CDR3: TGTGCCAGCAGTGGAACAGGGGCCCGTGGCTACACCTTC. Its protein product is CASSGTGARGYTF.

In its sample, this clone was seen once. The chain recombines TRBV3-1 (or the pseudogene TRBV3-2) with TRBJ1-5, with TRBD1 identical over 12 bases. There are 17 residues in the CDR3. The V gene's germline CDR1 is LGHDT and CDR2 YNNKEL (reference sequence). The junction had 7 bases not matched to a gene; V was cut back by 1 base and J by 6 bases. The CDR3 protein is CASSQVRGGQGAQPQHF. The CDR3 bases are TGTGCCAGCAGCCAAGTAAGAGGGGGACAGGGGGCTCAGCCCCAGCATTTT.

This chain joins TRBV6-5 and TRBJ2-5, with TRBD1 as a possible D gene (6 bases). The CDR3 runs 14 residues. V lost 0 bases and J lost 5, with 10 bases in between. Per germline, CDR1 MNHEY and CDR2 SVGAGI. The CDR3: CASSYSLRGETQYF. DNA of the CDR3: TGTGCCAGCAGTTACTCTTTAAGGGGGGAGACCCAGTACTTC.